Listed below are T cell receptor beta chains from one sample, sequenced in a study of technical replicates of blood from a handful of donors. Data came from immunoSEQ multiplex PCR; TCRdb stores just in-frame clones and leaves some out. The data show some 82,000 clones, 97% seen once. The sequenced material came from T cells isolated from PBMCs. Source of these receptors: a human donor in good health. Each CDR3 is given with its conserved first and last residue. Each record gives: D gene, V gene, J gene, CDR3 length, clone size, CDR3 DNA, CDR3 protein. The D gene is left open where the match is weak. Size values are once, few and many counts, or a class for expanded clones, and some rows have none.

>-|TRBV11-1|TRBJ2-2|15|-
TGTGCCAGCACCGGGAGGGGGCCTATCACCGGGGAGCTGTTTTTT
CASTGRGPITGELFF
>TRBD2|TRBV5-4|TRBJ2-1|19|-
TGTGCCAGCAGCTTCAACCCCGAGTTACTAGCGGGAGTTGACAATGAGCAGTTCTTC
CASSFNPELLAGVDNEQFF
>TRBD2|TRBV7-2|TRBJ2-7|16|-
TGTGCCAGCAGCTTCGCTAGGGGAGGGATCAGTAACGAGCAGTACTTC
CASSFARGGISNEQYF
>TRBD1|TRBV18|TRBJ1-4|16|-
TGTGCCAGCTCACTTGATCAACAGGGGTACACTGAAAAACTGTTTTTT
CASSLDQQGYTEKLFF
>-|TRBV6-5|TRBJ2-5|13|-
TGTGCCAGCAGGCTTACTAGTGTAGAGACCCAGTACTTC
CASRLTSVETQYF
>TRBD1|TRBV7-6|TRBJ2-7|12|-
TGTGCCAGCAGCGACAGGGACTACGAGCAGTACTTC
CASSDRDYEQYF
>TRBD1|TRBV9|TRBJ1-2|14|-
TGTGCCAGCAGCGTTACAGGGGGCGACTATGGCTACACCTTC
CASSVTGGDYGYTF
>-|TRBV29-1|TRBJ2-1|12|-
TGCAGCCTTCGAAGCGGTGGTAATGAGCAGTTCTTC
CSLRSGGNEQFF
>-|TRBV19|TRBJ1-1|14|-
TGTGCCAGTAGTATAATGGCAGGCAACACTGAAGCTTTCTTT
CASSIMAGNTEAFF
>TRBD1|TRBV4-1|TRBJ1-2|14|-
TGCGCCAGCAGCCAAGGGGACAGTTCCTATGGCTACACCTTC
CASSQGDSSYGYTF
>-|TRBV5-4|TRBJ1-1|12|-
TGTGCCAGCAGCTCTTCTAACACTGAAGCTTTCTTT
CASSSSNTEAFF
>TRBD1|TRBV29-1|TRBJ2-3|13|-
TGCAGCGTTGCTGACAGGGGGCTAAATACGCAGTATTTT
CSVADRGLNTQYF
>TRBD2|TRBV5-1|TRBJ2-7|17|-
TGCGCCAGCAGCCCCACTTACTCTAGCGGGAGGCCCTACGAGCAGTACTTC
CASSPTYSSGRPYEQYF
>TRBD1|TRBV7-9|TRBJ2-5|13|-
TGTGCCAGCAGCAGTGGGACAGAAGAGACCCAGTACTTC
CASSSGTEETQYF
>-|TRBV25-1|TRBJ2-1|12|-
TGTGCCAGCCAACCGGGGAGCAATGAGCAGTTCTTC
CASQPGSNEQFF
>-|TRBV7-9|TRBJ1-2|12|-
TGTGCCAGCAGCTTTGACTTCGTTGGCTACACCTTC
CASSFDFVGYTF
>-|TRBV6-1|TRBJ1-1|11|-
TGTGCCACCGGGACACCCGATGAAGCTTTCTTT
CATGTPDEAFF
>TRBD1|TRBV25-1|TRBJ2-2|16|-
TGTGCCAGCAGTGGCACCGGGACAGGGCACACCGGGGAGCTGTTTTTT
CASSGTGTGHTGELFF
>TRBD2|TRBV6-5|TRBJ2-5|13|-
TGTGCCAGCACCCATCTAGCGGGAGAGACCCAGTACTTC
CASTHLAGETQYF
>TRBD1|TRBV6-1|TRBJ2-3|16|-
TGTGCCAGCAGTGAAAGGACAGGGGGAAGCACAGATACGCAGTATTTT
CASSERTGGSTDTQYF
>TRBD1|TRBV29-1|TRBJ1-2|10|-
TGCAGCGTTGAGAAGGGGGCGCAAGCCTTC
CSVEKGAQAF
>-|TRBV4-1|TRBJ2-1|12|-
TGCGCCAGCAGCCAAGTTTTAAATGAGCAGTTCTTC
CASSQVLNEQFF
>TRBD1|TRBV5-6|TRBJ2-7|14|-
TGTGCCAGCAGCGGTGACAGGGCCCCCTACGAGCAGTACTTC
CASSGDRAPYEQYF
>TRBD1|TRBV28|TRBJ1-1|15|-
TGTGCCAGCAGTTTGGGAACAGGGGGCAGCGCTGAAGCTTTCTTT
CASSLGTGGSAEAFF
>-|TRBV5-1|TRBJ2-1|14|-
TGCGCCAGCAGCTTGGTTCTAAACTACAATGAGCAGTTCTTC
CASSLVLNYNEQFF
>-|TRBV27|TRBJ2-2|14|-
TGTGCCAGCAGCCTCGGACAGAACACCGGGGAGCTGTTTTTT
CASSLGQNTGELFF
>TRBD1|TRBV6-1|TRBJ1-1|12|-
TGTGCCAGCAGTTATGACAGGGTTGAAGCTTTCTTT
CASSYDRVEAFF
>TRBD1|TRBV28|TRBJ1-5|17|-
TGTGCCATAAAATCCGGGACAGGTTCTTATAGCAATCAGCCCCAGCATTTT
CAIKSGTGSYSNQPQHF
>-|TRBV27|TRBJ1-5|14|-
TGTGCCAGCAGTCAAACGGGGGGGTATCAGCCCCAGCATTTT
CASSQTGGYQPQHF
>-|TRBV11-3|TRBJ2-2|14|-
TGTGCCAGCACCGTAGCAGCGAACACCGGGGAGCTGTTTTTT
CASTVAANTGELFF
>-|TRBV12-5|TRBJ2-7|13|-
TGTGCTAGTGGTTTGGCCCCCGGCGGCGAGCAGTACTTC
CASGLAPGGEQYF
>-|TRBV11-3|TRBJ1-3|16|few
TGTGCCAGCAGCCCTCGGGAACAGGGCACCGGAAACACCATATATTTT
CASSPREQGTGNTIYF